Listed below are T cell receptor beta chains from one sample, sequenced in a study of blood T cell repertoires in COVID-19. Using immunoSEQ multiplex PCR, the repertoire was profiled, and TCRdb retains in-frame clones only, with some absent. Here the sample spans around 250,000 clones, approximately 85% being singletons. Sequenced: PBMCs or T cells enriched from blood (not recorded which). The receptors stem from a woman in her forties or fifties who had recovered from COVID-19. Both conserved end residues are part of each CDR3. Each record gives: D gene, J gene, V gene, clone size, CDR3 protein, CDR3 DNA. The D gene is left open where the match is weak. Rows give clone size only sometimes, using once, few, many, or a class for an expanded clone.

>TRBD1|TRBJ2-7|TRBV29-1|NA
CSVEDWTGAGYEQYF
TGCAGCGTTGAAGATTGGACAGGGGCAGGCTACGAGCAGTACTTC
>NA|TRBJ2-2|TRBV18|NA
CASSPLANTGELFF
TGTGCCAGCTCACCTCTTGCGAACACCGGGGAGCTGTTTTTT
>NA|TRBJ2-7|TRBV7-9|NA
CASSLALYEQYF
TGTGCCAGCAGCTTAGCGCTATACGAGCAGTACTTC
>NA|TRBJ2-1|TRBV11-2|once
CASSLTDRYNEQFF
TGTGCCAGCAGCCTCACGGACAGATACAATGAGCAGTTCTTC
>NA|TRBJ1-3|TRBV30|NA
CAWSVRRGSGNTIYF
TGTGCCTGGAGTGTACGCAGGGGCTCTGGAAACACCATATATTTT
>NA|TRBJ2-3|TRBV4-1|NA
CASSRLALSTDTQYF
TGCGCCAGCAGCCGGCTAGCGCTTAGCACAGATACGCAGTATTTT
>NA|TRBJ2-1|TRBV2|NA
CASSERQARSYNEQFF
TGTGCCAGCAGTGAAAGGCAGGCCCGCTCCTACAATGAGCAGTTCTTC
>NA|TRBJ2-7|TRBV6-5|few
CASSRGLWGGEQYF
TGTGCCAGCAGTAGGGGACTGTGGGGTGGCGAGCAGTACTTC
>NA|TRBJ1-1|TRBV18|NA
CASSPTPGETEAFF
TGTGCCAGCTCACCGACTCCGGGGGAAACTGAAGCTTTCTTT
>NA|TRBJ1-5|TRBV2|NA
CASNFQNQPQHF
TGTGCCAGCAATTTCCAGAATCAGCCCCAGCATTTT
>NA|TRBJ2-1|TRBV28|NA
CASSFYSYNEQFF
TGTGCCAGCAGTTTCTACAGCTACAATGAGCAGTTCTTC
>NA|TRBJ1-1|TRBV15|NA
CATSRVVQNTEAFF
TGTGCCACCAGCAGAGTCGTACAGAACACTGAAGCTTTCTTT
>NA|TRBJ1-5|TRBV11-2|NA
CASSAVRGESAPAF
TGTGCCAGCAGCGCGGTCCGGGGTGAATCAGCCCCAGCATTT
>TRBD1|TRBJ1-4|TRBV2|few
CAGTGPTTNEKLFF
TGTGCCGGGACAGGACCAACTACTAATGAAAAACTGTTTTTT
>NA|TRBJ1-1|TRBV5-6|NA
CASSLLAMNTEAFF
TGTGCCAGCAGCTTATTAGCCATGAACACTGAAGCTTTCTTT
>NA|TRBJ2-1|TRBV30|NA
CAWSPHSGGGSNEQFF
TGTGCCTGGAGTCCTCACTCTGGGGGAGGTAGTAATGAGCAGTTCTTC
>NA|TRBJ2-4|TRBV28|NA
CASSSPDIQYF
TGTGCCAGCAGTTCCCCGGACATTCAGTACTTC
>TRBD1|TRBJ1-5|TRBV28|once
CATTRGSNQPQHF
TGTGCCACCACCAGGGGGTCCAATCAGCCCCAGCATTTT
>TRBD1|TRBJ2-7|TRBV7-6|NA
CASSLDEQGQEDEQYF
TGTGCCAGCAGCCTAGACGAACAGGGACAGGAAGACGAGCAGTACTTC
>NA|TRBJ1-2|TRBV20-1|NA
CSAGTSTGYTF
TGCAGTGCTGGGACTTCTACCGGCTACACCTTC
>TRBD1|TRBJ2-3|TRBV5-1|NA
CASSLGGQGTDTQYF
TGCGCCAGCAGCTTGGGGGGACAGGGCACAGATACGCAGTATTTT
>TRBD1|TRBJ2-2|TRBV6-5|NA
CASSLTGTTGELFF
TGTGCCAGCAGCCTGACAGGGACCACCGGGGAGCTGTTTTTT
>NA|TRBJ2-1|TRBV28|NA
CASSLMLSSYNEQFF
TGTGCCAGCAGTTTAATGTTGTCGTCCTACAATGAGCAGTTCTTC
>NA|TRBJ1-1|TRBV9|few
CASSVTGWATEAFF
TGTGCCAGCAGCGTGACAGGTTGGGCCACTGAAGCTTTCTTT
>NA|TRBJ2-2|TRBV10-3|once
CATYGNTGELFF
TGTGCCACCTACGGTAACACCGGGGAGCTGTTTTTT
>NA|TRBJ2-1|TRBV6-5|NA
CASSYGQAGLYNEQFF
TGTGCCAGCAGTTACGGCCAGGCGGGATTATACAATGAGCAGTTCTTC
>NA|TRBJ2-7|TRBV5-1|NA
CASSRSGLSGYEQYF
TGCGCCAGCAGCCGATCAGGGCTATCTGGCTACGAGCAGTACTTC
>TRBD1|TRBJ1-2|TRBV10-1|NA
CASSGRDRPSDGYTF
TGCGCCAGCAGTGGTCGGGACAGGCCTTCGGATGGCTACACCTTC